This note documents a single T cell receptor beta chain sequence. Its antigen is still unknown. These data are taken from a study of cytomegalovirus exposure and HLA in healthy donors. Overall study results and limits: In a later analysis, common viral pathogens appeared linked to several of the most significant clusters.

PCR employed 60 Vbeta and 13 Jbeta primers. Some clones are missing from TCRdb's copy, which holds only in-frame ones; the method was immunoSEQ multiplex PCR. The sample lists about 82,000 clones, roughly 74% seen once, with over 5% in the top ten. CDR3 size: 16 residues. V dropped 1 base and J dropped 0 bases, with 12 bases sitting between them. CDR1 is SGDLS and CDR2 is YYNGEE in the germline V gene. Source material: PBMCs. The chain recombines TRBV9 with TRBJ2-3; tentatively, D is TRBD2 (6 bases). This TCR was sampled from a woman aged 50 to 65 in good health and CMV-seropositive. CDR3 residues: CASSVSVGGSTDTQYF. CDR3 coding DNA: TGTGCCAGCAGCGTAAGTGTCGGAGGGAGCACAGATACGCAGTATTTT.